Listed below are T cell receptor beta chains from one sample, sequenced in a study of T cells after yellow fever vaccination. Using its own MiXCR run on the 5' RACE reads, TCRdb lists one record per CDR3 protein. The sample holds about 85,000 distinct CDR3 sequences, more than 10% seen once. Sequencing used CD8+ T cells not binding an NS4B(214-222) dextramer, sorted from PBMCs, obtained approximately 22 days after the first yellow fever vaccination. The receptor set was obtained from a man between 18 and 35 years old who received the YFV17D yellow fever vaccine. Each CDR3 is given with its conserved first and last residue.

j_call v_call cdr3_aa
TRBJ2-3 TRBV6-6 CASTTGPTDTQYF
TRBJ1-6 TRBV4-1 CASSQNPGQGSNSPLHF
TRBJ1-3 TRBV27 CASSHRGLAGNTIYF
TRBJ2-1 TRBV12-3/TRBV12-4 CASDGGDGEVEQFF
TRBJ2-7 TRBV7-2 CASSLRGTYYDNSYEQYF
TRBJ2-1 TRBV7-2 CASSASSGGLSYNEQFF
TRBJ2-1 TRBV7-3 CASSLTNMGNNEQFF
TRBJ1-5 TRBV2 CASSEMWTGLNQPQHF
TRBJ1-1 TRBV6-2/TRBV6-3 CASSYSIEKMNTEAFF
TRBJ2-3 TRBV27 CASSSFPPIAGDTDTQYF
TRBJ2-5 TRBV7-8 CASSGAVETQYF
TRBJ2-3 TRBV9 CASSAKGLAGADTQYF
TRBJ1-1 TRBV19 CASSIGEGTEAFF
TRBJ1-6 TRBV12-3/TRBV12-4 CASSATGRDNSPLHF
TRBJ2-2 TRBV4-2 CASSQPGDRNQNTGELFF
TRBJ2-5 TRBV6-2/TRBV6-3 CASSYSHRDSQETQYF
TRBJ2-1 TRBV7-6 CASSSLAGGRWNEQFF
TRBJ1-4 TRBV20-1 CSARQATNEKLFF
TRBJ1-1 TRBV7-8 CASSEGQGKGTEAFF
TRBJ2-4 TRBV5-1 CASSLDGLLAKNIQYF
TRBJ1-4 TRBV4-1 CASSQTGGDEKLFF
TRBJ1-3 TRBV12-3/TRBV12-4 CASRSLGEENTIYF
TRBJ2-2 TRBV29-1 CSVGASGDGELFF
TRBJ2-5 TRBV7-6 CASSQTGRLRETQYF
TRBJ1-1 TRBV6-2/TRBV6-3 CASGGNEAFF
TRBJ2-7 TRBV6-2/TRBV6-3 CASSYELPYEQYF
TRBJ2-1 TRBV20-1 CSATGGPSYNEQFF
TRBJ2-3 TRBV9 CASSVGGGGPDTQYF